Described below is a single T cell receptor beta chain sequence and its context. Its specificity is not known. It was with 60 Vbeta and 13 Jbeta primers that the PCR ran. The data were produced by immunoSEQ multiplex PCR, yet TCRdb's version contains in-frame clones alone and is incomplete. The sample records roughly 120,000 clones, just under 75% being singletons. CDR1 is MNHEY and CDR2 is SVGAGI in the germline V gene. The CDR3 covers 15 residues. The trim removed 0 bases at V and 4 bases at J, leaving 1 base unmatched. The data are from a study of cytomegalovirus exposure and HLA in healthy donors. Regarding the study as a whole: CMV serostatus was the sole immune exposure information available.

The sample taken for sequencing was PBMCs. The V gene is TRBV6-5, the J gene TRBJ2-1; 9 bases are shared with TRBD1. The clonotype originates from a man in his sixties in good health and CMV-seropositive. This chain's CDR3 is CASSYSGTGYNEQFF. CDR3 nucleotides: TGTGCCAGCAGTTACTCCGGGACAGGGTACAATGAGCAGTTCTTC.